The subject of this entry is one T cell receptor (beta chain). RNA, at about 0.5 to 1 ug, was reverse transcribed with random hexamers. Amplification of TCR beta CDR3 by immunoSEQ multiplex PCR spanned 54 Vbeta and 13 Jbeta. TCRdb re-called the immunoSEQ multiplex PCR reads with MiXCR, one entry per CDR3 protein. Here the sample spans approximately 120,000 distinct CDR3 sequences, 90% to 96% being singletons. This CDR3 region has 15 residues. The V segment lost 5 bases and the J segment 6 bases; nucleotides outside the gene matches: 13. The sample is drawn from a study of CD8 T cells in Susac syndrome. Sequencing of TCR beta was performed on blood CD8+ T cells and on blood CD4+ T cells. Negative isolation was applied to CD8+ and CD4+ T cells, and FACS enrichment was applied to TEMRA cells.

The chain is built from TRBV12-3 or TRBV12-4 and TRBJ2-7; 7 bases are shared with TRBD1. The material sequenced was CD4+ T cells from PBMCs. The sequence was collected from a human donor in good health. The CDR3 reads CASSLRTGPGAEQYF. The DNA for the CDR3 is TGTGCCAGCAGTCTACGGACAGGCCCCGGGGCCGAGCAGTACTTC.